This is a list of T cell receptor beta chains from one sample in a study of cytomegalovirus exposure and HLA in healthy donors. The method was immunoSEQ multiplex PCR; TCRdb's version includes in-frame clones alone and lacks a portion of them. The sample yields 80,000 or so clones, approximately 77% seen once. Sample: PBMCs. The receptors come from a woman between 40 and 55 years old in good health and CMV-seropositive. CDR3s include the opening cysteine and the closing phenylalanine or tryptophan. D genes are given only for firm matches. The listing skips clone size in some rows; elsewhere it reads once, few, many or a size class.

clone_size	d_call	j_call	v_call	cdr3_nt	cdr3_aa
-	-	TRBJ1-2	TRBV29-1	TGCAGCGTTGAAGATAATTATGGCTACACCTTC	CSVEDNYGYTF
-	TRBD2	TRBJ2-5	TRBV25-1	TGTGCCAGCAGCGCGGGAGGCCAAGAGACCCAGTACTTC	CASSAGGQETQYF
-	TRBD1	TRBJ1-1	TRBV7-7	TGTGCTAGCAGCCGCCTGATATCAGGGGGCGATCCGATGAACACTGAAGCTTTCTTT	CASSRLISGGDPMNTEAFF
few	TRBD1	TRBJ2-2	TRBV14	TGTGCCAGCAGCCAAGGGACAGGGGGTTTTGACACCGGGGAGCTGTTTTTT	CASSQGTGGFDTGELFF
-	TRBD1	TRBJ1-2	TRBV5-4	TGTGCCAGCAGCGGACCACAGGGGGAAGGTGGCTACACCTTC	CASSGPQGEGGYTF
-	-	TRBJ1-5	TRBV6-1	TGTGCCAGCAGTGCAGACTTCAATCAGCCCCAGCATTTT	CASSADFNQPQHF
few	-	TRBJ1-1	TRBV5-1	TGCGCCAGCAGCTTGGAAACAGGGATTGGCACTGAAGCTTTCTTT	CASSLETGIGTEAFF
-	TRBD2	TRBJ2-1	TRBV6-1	TGTGCCAGCACGGGGGGGTGGTACAATGAGCAGTTCTTC	CASTGGWYNEQFF
few	-	TRBJ2-2	TRBV2	TGTGCCAGCAATGGGCTTAGCACCGGGGAGCTGTTTTTT	CASNGLSTGELFF
few	-	TRBJ1-4	TRBV27	TGTGCCAGCAGTTCTCCTCGGGAGGGCGAAAAACTGTTTTTT	CASSSPREGEKLFF
-	-	TRBJ2-7	TRBV6-1	TGTGCCAGCAGTGAAACCGGAGAGGGTGAGCAGTACTTC	CASSETGEGEQYF
-	TRBD2	TRBJ2-5	TRBV6-1	TGTGCCAGCGCCCGGGGGGGCCAAGAGACCCAGTACTTC	CASARGGQETQYF
few	-	TRBJ2-2	TRBV4-1	TGCGCCAGCAGCCAACTAGACTTTACCGGGGAGCTGTTTTTT	CASSQLDFTGELFF
-	-	TRBJ1-3	TRBV19	TGTGCCAGTAGTATCCCTGGCGGCTCTGGAAACACCATATATTTT	CASSIPGGSGNTIYF
-	-	TRBJ2-3	TRBV5-1	TGCGCCAGCAGCGACCCCACGACGCTAGCAGATACGCAGTATTTT	CASSDPTTLADTQYF
-	-	TRBJ2-7	TRBV30	TGTGCCCTCGGTGCCGAGAAGCAGTACTTC	CALGAEKQYF
-	TRBD1	TRBJ2-7	TRBV5-1	TGCGCCAGCAGCTTGCCCGGGACAGTGTCCTACGAGCAGTACTTC	CASSLPGTVSYEQYF
-	TRBD1	TRBJ1-6	TRBV4-3	TGCGCCAGCAGCCCCTCGCGACAGGGGGGTTCACCCCTCCACTTT	CASSPSRQGGSPLHF
-	TRBD2	TRBJ2-5	TRBV5-6	TGTGCCAGCAGCTTCGGACTAGCGGGAGGGGAAGAGACCCAGTACTTC	CASSFGLAGGEETQYF
-	-	TRBJ1-6	TRBV28	TGTGCCAGCAGGAGGGTCTTTACCAGCTATTCACCCCTCCACTTT	CASRRVFTSYSPLHF
few	TRBD2	TRBJ2-7	TRBV7-6	TGTGCCAGCAGCCACTCCGGGACTAGCGGCTCCTACGAGCAGTACTTC	CASSHSGTSGSYEQYF
-	-	TRBJ1-3	TRBV14	TGTGCCAGCAGCCAAGGACAGGGAAACACCATATATTTT	CASSQGQGNTIYF
-	-	TRBJ1-1	TRBV7-2	TGTGCCAGCATAAGGGAGGTTGAAGCTTTCTTT	CASIREVEAFF
-	TRBD1	TRBJ2-6	TRBV6-1	TGTGCCAGCAGTGAAAGGGCCCCGGGACAGGGGTCCTCTGGGGCCAACGTCCTGACTTTC	CASSERAPGQGSSGANVLTF
-	-	TRBJ2-7	TRBV5-6	TGTGCCAGCAGCTTGAATAACGAGCAGTACTTC	CASSLNNEQYF
-	-	TRBJ1-5	TRBV30	TGTGCCTGGAGTCGGAGGGACGAACAGCCCCAGCATTTT	CAWSRRDEQPQHF
-	-	TRBJ1-2	TRBV6-5	TGTGCCAGCAGTTACTCGAGTGGAGTCGGCTACCCCTTC	CASSYSSGVGYPF
-	-	TRBJ1-4	TRBV5-6	TGTGCCAGCAGCTTGGCCGGGGCTAATGAAAAACTGTTTTTT	CASSLAGANEKLFF
-	TRBD2	TRBJ2-7	TRBV5-1	TGCGCCAGCATGGGTAGCGGGAATTACGAGCAGTACTTC	CASMGSGNYEQYF
-	-	TRBJ2-7	TRBV7-9	TGTGCCAGCAGCTTAATGGCGGGGCGACCCTACGAGCAGTACTTC	CASSLMAGRPYEQYF
-	-	TRBJ2-1	TRBV10-3	TGTGCCATCAGAGGGTCCCGGGGTAGCAATGAGCAGTTCTTC	CAIRGSRGSNEQFF
-	TRBD1	TRBJ1-1	TRBV5-6	TGTGCCAGCAGCCTCAGGGGGGACAGGGCCACTGAAGCTTTCTTT	CASSLRGDRATEAFF
-	TRBD1	TRBJ2-7	TRBV6-5	TGTGCCAGCAGCACAGGGGGCCTAACCCCCTACGAGCAGTACTTC	CASSTGGLTPYEQYF
once	-	TRBJ1-2	TRBV2	TGTGCCAGTTCAATCTATGGCTACACCTTC	CASSIYGYTF
-	-	TRBJ2-5	TRBV5-1	TGCGCCAGCAGCTTGGGACTAGAGGAGACCCAGTACTTC	CASSLGLEETQYF
-	TRBD1	TRBJ1-4	TRBV7-2	TGTGCCAGCAGCCGGGACAGCGAAGGTGAAAAACTGTTTTTT	CASSRDSEGEKLFF
-	-	TRBJ1-5	TRBV6-1	TGTGCCAGCAGTGAAATCCAGAATCAGCCCCAGCATTTT	CASSEIQNQPQHF
-	-	TRBJ1-1	TRBV5-1	TGCGCCAGCAGCTTGGGTTGGGGGCGCGACACTGAAGCTTTCTTT	CASSLGWGRDTEAFF
-	-	TRBJ2-7	TRBV5-6	TGTGCCAGCAGCTTGGATCACCGGGGCTCCTACGAGCAGTACTTC	CASSLDHRGSYEQYF
-	TRBD2	TRBJ2-1	TRBV5-1	TGCGCCAGCAGCGCCGGACTAGCGGGTGAGCAGTTCTTC	CASSAGLAGEQFF